This is a list of T cell receptor beta chains from one sample in a study of early T cells in non-severe SARS-CoV-2 infection. TCRdb ran MiXCR on the 5' RACE reads and lists one entry per CDR3 protein. The repertoire holds just over 80,000 distinct CDR3 sequences, roughly an eighth seen once, with around 1.5% in the top ten. Sample: whole blood. The receptors derive from an adult who was a healthcare worker with PCR-confirmed SARS-CoV-2 infection or an uninfected control (not recorded which). The CDR3 runs from the conserved cysteine through the conserved F or W. The D gene is left open where the match is weak. Only part of the rows carry a size: once, few, many, or a class if the clone is expanded.

v_call	d_call	clone_size	j_call	cdr3_aa	cdr3_nt
TRBV2	.	once	TRBJ1-2	CASSASPSYTF	TGTGCCAGCTCGGCTTCACCATCCTACACCTTC
TRBV7-9	.	.	TRBJ2-7	CASSYLGETLTYEQYF	TGTGCCAGCAGCTACTTAGGGGAGACCTTGACCTACGAGCAGTACTTC
TRBV11-2	.	many	TRBJ2-6	CASSPGMGANVLTF	TGTGCCAGCAGCCCGGGTATGGGGGCCAACGTCCTGACTTTC
TRBV6-2/TRBV6-3	.	many	TRBJ2-2	CASSLRTTYTGELFF	TGTGCCAGCAGCCTCAGGACCACCTACACCGGGGAGCTGTTTTTT
TRBV29-1	.	.	TRBJ2-2	CSVLGDPGELFF	TGCAGCGTTTTAGGGGATCCCGGGGAGCTGTTTTTT
TRBV3-1	TRBD2	.	TRBJ2-1	CASSERVAGGNEQFF	TGTGCCAGCAGCGAGCGGGTTGCGGGGGGCAATGAGCAGTTCTTC
TRBV2	TRBD2	few	TRBJ2-1	CASLSGGVLFEQFF	TGTGCCAGCCTTAGCGGGGGGGTATTGTTTGAGCAGTTCTTC
TRBV11-2	.	many	TRBJ2-3	CASSPAYGGPADTQYF	TGTGCCAGCAGCCCCGCGTATGGGGGGCCAGCAGATACGCAGTATTTT
TRBV29-1	TRBD2	few	TRBJ2-3	CSASGGTDTQYF	TGCAGCGCTAGCGGGGGGACAGATACGCAGTATTTT
TRBV7-2	.	many	TRBJ1-2	CASSLSGPGYGYTF	TGTGCCAGCAGCTTGTCAGGGCCGGGCTATGGCTACACCTTC
TRBV6-5	TRBD1	many	TRBJ2-1	CASSYGTGGYNEQFF	TGTGCCAGCAGTTACGGGACAGGGGGCTACAATGAGCAGTTCTTC
TRBV18	.	few	TRBJ1-1	CASSRDLGTEAFF	TGTGCCAGCTCACGGGACCTGGGCACTGAAGCTTTCTTT
TRBV6-4	.	.	TRBJ1-2	CASSDGGAYGYTF	TGTGCCAGCAGTGACGGGGGGGCTTATGGCTACACCTTC
TRBV20-1	.	few	TRBJ1-2	CSGVGTGGDYGYTF	TGCAGTGGGGTAGGAACGGGGGGCGACTATGGCTACACCTTC
TRBV27	TRBD2	many	TRBJ2-1	CATRGAYNEQFF	TGTGCCACCCGGGGGGCCTACAATGAGCAGTTCTTC
TRBV20-1	.	.	TRBJ2-7	CSASGTLTYEQYF	TGCAGTGCCTCCGGGACCCTTACCTACGAGCAGTACTTC
TRBV20-1	TRBD1	few	TRBJ2-5	CSAKGGRETQYF	TGCAGTGCTAAAGGGGGCAGGGAGACCCAGTACTTC
TRBV5-1	.	.	TRBJ2-1	CTTSLGKNEQFF	TGCACCACCTCACTAGGGAAAAATGAGCAGTTCTTC
TRBV6-2/TRBV6-3	.	many	TRBJ2-7	CASSSLYEQYF	TGTGCCAGCAGTTCCTTATACGAGCAGTACTTC
TRBV11-1	.	.	TRBJ2-5	CASTPDRAQTQYF	TGTGCCAGCACCCCTGACCGGGCGCAGACCCAGTACTTC
TRBV11-2	TRBD2	many	TRBJ2-2	CASSLAAGATGELFF	TGTGCCAGCAGCTTAGCAGCGGGGGCCACCGGGGAGCTGTTTTTT
TRBV6-6	TRBD2	few	TRBJ2-7	CASSGVIAGFGLHEQYF	TGTGCCAGCAGCGGGGTAATAGCGGGTTTTGGTCTCCACGAGCAGTACTTC
TRBV12-3/TRBV12-4	.	few	TRBJ2-2	CASRSGNTGELFF	TGTGCCAGCAGATCCGGAAACACCGGGGAGCTGTTTTTT
TRBV10-1	TRBD2	many	TRBJ2-5	CASSENPAGAQETQYF	TGCGCCAGCTCCGAAAACCCAGCGGGGGCCCAAGAGACCCAGTACTTC
TRBV20-1	TRBD1	many	TRBJ1-2	CSASGAPGDRVDYGYTF	TGCAGTGCTAGCGGGGCCCCCGGGGACAGGGTGGACTATGGCTACACCTTC
TRBV18	.	few	TRBJ2-1	CASSPVVEQFF	TGTGCCAGCTCACCGGTTGTTGAGCAGTTCTTC
TRBV7-8	.	many	TRBJ1-2	CASSLAPPWGGNYGYTF	TGTGCCAGCAGCTTAGCCCCTCCTTGGGGCGGAAACTATGGCTACACCTTC
TRBV5-1	.	.	TRBJ1-4	CASSFGTSNEKLFF	TGCGCCAGCAGCTTCGGGACCTCTAATGAAAAACTGTTTTTT
TRBV7-9	.	.	TRBJ2-7	CASSHPDRAYEQYF	TGTGCCAGCAGCCACCCGGACAGAGCCTACGAGCAGTACTTC
TRBV30	.	many	TRBJ1-5	CAWSVDSGGNQPQHF	TGTGCCTGGAGTGTAGATTCGGGAGGCAATCAGCCCCAGCATTTT
TRBV19	.	few	TRBJ2-2	CASSGVRGAYTGELFF	TGTGCCAGTAGCGGGGTACGTGGGGCATACACCGGGGAGCTGTTTTTT
TRBV29-1	.	.	TRBJ2-5	CSVDFSGGMKTQYF	TGCAGCGTTGATTTTAGTGGAGGAATGAAGACCCAGTACTTC
TRBV11-2	.	few	TRBJ2-3	CASSFRGRTTTDTQYF	TGTGCCAGCAGCTTCCGGGGCCGAACTACCACAGATACGCAGTATTTT
TRBV7-2	.	.	TRBJ2-1	CASSLLGPSSYNEQFF	TGTGCCAGCAGCTTACTCGGGCCCAGCTCCTACAATGAGCAGTTCTTC
TRBV7-9	TRBD1	.	TRBJ1-6	CASSFRTGGGNSPLHF	TGTGCCAGCAGCTTCAGGACGGGAGGGGGCAATTCACCCCTCCACTTT
TRBV27	TRBD2	.	TRBJ2-3	CASSPSGKLPKSQYF	TGTGCCAGCAGTCCTAGCGGGAAACTGCCCAAATCGCAGTATTTT
TRBV2	.	.	TRBJ2-6	CASSEGGLQGANVLTF	TGTGCCAGCAGTGAGGGCGGGCTCCAAGGGGCCAACGTCCTGACTTTC
TRBV7-2	TRBD1	many	TRBJ1-4	CASSLVTGGAEKLFF	TGTGCCAGCAGCTTAGTGACAGGGGGGGCGGAAAAACTGTTTTTT
TRBV10-3	.	.	TRBJ2-5	CAIRGTTQETQYF	TGTGCCATCAGGGGGACCACCCAAGAGACCCAGTACTTC
TRBV12-3/TRBV12-4	.	many	TRBJ2-5	CASSRTDETQYF	TGTGCCAGCAGCCGAACGGATGAGACCCAGTACTTC
TRBV30	.	many	TRBJ2-5	CAWSQRGRIREGETQYF	TGTGCCTGGAGTCAAAGGGGCCGCATCCGAGAGGGAGAGACCCAGTACTTC
TRBV30	TRBD1	many	TRBJ2-2	CAWRGTGAGELFF	TGTGCCTGGAGGGGAACAGGGGCCGGGGAGCTGTTTTTT
TRBV6-4	.	many	TRBJ2-6	CASSVLQAPHSGANVLTF	TGTGCCAGCAGTGTCTTGCAGGCCCCGCACTCTGGGGCCAACGTCCTGACTTTC